These T cell receptor beta chains were read from a single sample in a study of identical twins. TCRdb re-called the 5' RACE reads through MiXCR, storing one row per CDR3 protein. The sample has just under 550,000 distinct CDR3 sequences; around 15% are singletons. The same data also contributed to another study, on yellow fever vaccine responses in identical twins.

Sequenced material: CD4+ T cells sorted from blood. These receptors came from a woman aged 18-29 years in good health. Each CDR3 is given with its conserved first and last residue. D genes are given only for firm matches. Only some rows state a clone size, as once, few, many or a class for expanded clones.

J,size,D,V,DNA,CDR3
TRBJ1-6,NA,TRBD1,TRBV9,TGTGCCAGCAGCGGGACAGGGACCAATTCACCCCTCCACTTT,CASSGTGTNSPLHF
TRBJ2-2,NA,TRBD2,TRBV5-1,TGCGCCAGCAGCTTGGCTAGCGGGAGTGTCGGGGAGCTGTTTTTT,CASSLASGSVGELFF
TRBJ2-1,NA,NA,TRBV7-2,TGTGCCAGCAGCTTAGTTGCGACTAACTCCTACAATGAGCAGTTCTTC,CASSLVATNSYNEQFF
TRBJ2-3,few,NA,TRBV5-1,TGCGCCAGCACCATCGATCCCCTGGTGGCCCCAGATACGCAGTATTTT,CASTIDPLVAPDTQYF
TRBJ1-2,few,NA,TRBV12-3/TRBV12-4,TGTGCCAGCAGAAGGGGAAGAAACTATGGCTACACCTTC,CASRRGRNYGYTF
TRBJ2-7,few,NA,TRBV5-6,TGTGCCAGCAGCTTGGTCGGAACCTACGAGCAGTACTTC,CASSLVGTYEQYF
TRBJ2-1,NA,TRBD2,TRBV10-3,TGTGCCATCAGTGAATCTAGCGGGAGCGGAAATGAGCAGTTCTTC,CAISESSGSGNEQFF
TRBJ1-6,few,NA,TRBV28,TGTGCCAGCACTTATAGGGATAATTCACCCCTCCACTTT,CASTYRDNSPLHF
TRBJ2-1,few,TRBD2,TRBV20-1,TGCAGTGCGCGGAGGGGGACTAGCCGAAACAATGAGCAGTTCTTC,CSARRGTSRNNEQFF
TRBJ2-1,NA,TRBD1,TRBV24-1,TGTGCCACCAGTGCCGCGAGGGGGCGGAATGAGCAGTTCTTC,CATSAARGRNEQFF
TRBJ2-5,NA,NA,TRBV29-1,TGCAGCGTTGTTAGGGTCGAGACCCAGTACTTC,CSVVRVETQYF
TRBJ2-1,few,TRBD2,TRBV20-1,TGCAGTGCTAGCGGACTAGCGGGGGGGGATGAGCAGTTCTTC,CSASGLAGGDEQFF
TRBJ1-4,few,NA,TRBV7-9,TGTGCCAGCAGCTTAGCGACAGTAACAAATGAAAAACTGTTTTTT,CASSLATVTNEKLFF
TRBJ2-7,NA,NA,TRBV6-2/TRBV6-3,TGTGCCAGCAGTTACGGCGAGTACGAGCAGTACTTC,CASSYGEYEQYF
TRBJ1-2,NA,NA,TRBV2,TGTGCCAGCAGTGAGACGGGGATCTATGGCTACACCTTC,CASSETGIYGYTF
TRBJ2-6,few,NA,TRBV10-3,TGTGCCATCAGTGAAGGGACGGAGTCTGGGGCCAACGTCCTGACTTTC,CAISEGTESGANVLTF
TRBJ1-1,few,TRBD1,TRBV29-1,TGCAGCGCCGGGACAGGGGGTACCGCCACTGAAGCTTTCTTT,CSAGTGGTATEAFF
TRBJ2-7,few,TRBD2,TRBV29-1,TGCAGCGTTGTTCATACCGGGACTAGCGGGAGGAACGAGCAGTACTTC,CSVVHTGTSGRNEQYF
TRBJ2-5,NA,NA,TRBV5-1,TGCGCCAGCAGACCGGAGGGGCAGACCCAAGAGACCCAGTACTTC,CASRPEGQTQETQYF
TRBJ2-5,NA,TRBD2,TRBV7-8,TGTGCCAGCAGCCTATCATTAGCGGGGGGGTTCGGAGAGACCCAGTACTTC,CASSLSLAGGFGETQYF
TRBJ2-3,NA,TRBD2,TRBV20-1,TGCAGTGCTACAAGGACTAGTGGAACCACAGATACGCAGTATTTT,CSATRTSGTTDTQYF
TRBJ1-6,many,NA,TRBV27,TGTGCCAGCAGTTTATCGTTGTCTAATTCACCCCTCCACTTT,CASSLSLSNSPLHF
TRBJ1-5,many,TRBD1,TRBV5-5,TGTGCCAGCAGCATTATAGCCGGGACAGGGATTCAGCCCCAGCATTTT,CASSIIAGTGIQPQHF
TRBJ2-5,NA,NA,TRBV15,TGTGCCACCAGCTCCCTCGGGGTTTTAAGGGGGCAAGAGACCCAGTACTTC,CATSSLGVLRGQETQYF
TRBJ2-3,NA,NA,TRBV5-6,TGTGCCAGCAGCTTGGGACCGGGACAACGAGGAACAGATACGCAGTATTTT,CASSLGPGQRGTDTQYF
TRBJ2-2,once,NA,TRBV20-1,TGCAGTGCTAGCGGGGCGCCGAACACCGGGGAGCTGTTTTTT,CSASGAPNTGELFF
TRBJ1-1,NA,NA,TRBV29-1,TGCAGCGGAGGGGACGGCACTGAAGCTTTCTTT,CSGGDGTEAFF
TRBJ2-5,few,TRBD2,TRBV7-2,TGTGCCAGCAGCCTAGCGGGAGTAGGTCAAGAGACCCAGTACTTC,CASSLAGVGQETQYF
TRBJ2-3,NA,NA,TRBV7-8,TGTGCCAGCAGCTTAGTCTTATCTACGCAGTATTTT,CASSLVLSTQYF
TRBJ2-5,few,NA,TRBV15,TGTGCCACCAGCAGAGATGTCGGGGAACAAGAGACCCAGTACTTC,CATSRDVGEQETQYF
TRBJ2-3,few,NA,TRBV6-2/TRBV6-3,TGTGCCAGCAGTCCCCCCACCGGAGATACGCAGTATTTT,CASSPPTGDTQYF
TRBJ2-1,NA,NA,TRBV10-3,TGTGCCATCAGTGGTAGGCACGGGTACAATGAGCAGTTCTTC,CAISGRHGYNEQFF
TRBJ2-6,NA,NA,TRBV5-4,TGTGCCAGCAGCTTGGATACAGGGTTGGGGGCCAACGTCCTGACTTTC,CASSLDTGLGANVLTF
TRBJ1-1,NA,NA,TRBV7-8,TGTGCCAGCAGCCGACGGACGGGGGGGGTGGAAGCTTTCTTT,CASSRRTGGVEAFF
TRBJ2-1,NA,NA,TRBV9,TGTGCCAGCAGCAAGACCCCAGGAGGCTCTCACAATGAGCAGTTCTTC,CASSKTPGGSHNEQFF
TRBJ1-5,NA,NA,TRBV7-8,TGTGCCAGCAGCGTAACCGGCAGCGCGAACAACAATCAGCCCCAGCATTTT,CASSVTGSANNNQPQHF
TRBJ1-6,NA,NA,TRBV7-9,TGTGCCAGCAGCTTAGGGGTCTCGGTTAATTCACCCCTCCACTTT,CASSLGVSVNSPLHF
TRBJ2-2,few,TRBD1,TRBV7-9,TGTGCCAGCAGCCGCGGCCCGGACAGGAGGAACACCGGGGAGCTGTTTTTT,CASSRGPDRRNTGELFF
TRBJ1-2,few,NA,TRBV11-2,TGTGCCAGCAGCACCCAGGTGGGGGAACACACCTTC,CASSTQVGEHTF
TRBJ2-5,NA,TRBD2,TRBV20-1,TGCAGTGCTATCCTAGTAGCGGGAGCCTTTGGGGAGACCCAGTACTTC,CSAILVAGAFGETQYF
TRBJ2-2,few,NA,TRBV10-3,TGTGCCATCAGTTATCAGGGCCACACCGGGGAGCTGTTTTTT,CAISYQGHTGELFF
TRBJ2-7,few,TRBD2,TRBV5-1,TGCGCCAGCAGGTCCCTAGCGGGAGACTCCTACGAGCAGTACTTC,CASRSLAGDSYEQYF
TRBJ2-2,NA,TRBD2,TRBV5-1,TGCGCCAGCAGCTTGCCGCGGGAGGGCCTCACCGGGGAGCTGTTTTTT,CASSLPREGLTGELFF
TRBJ2-5,NA,TRBD1,TRBV5-1,TGCGCCAGCAGCTTGGGCAGGGGGCGATACCAAGAGACCCAGTACTTC,CASSLGRGRYQETQYF
TRBJ2-3,NA,TRBD2,TRBV7-2,TGTGCCAGCAGCCTGATTGGACGGGGGGGGTCAGATACGCAGTATTTT,CASSLIGRGGSDTQYF